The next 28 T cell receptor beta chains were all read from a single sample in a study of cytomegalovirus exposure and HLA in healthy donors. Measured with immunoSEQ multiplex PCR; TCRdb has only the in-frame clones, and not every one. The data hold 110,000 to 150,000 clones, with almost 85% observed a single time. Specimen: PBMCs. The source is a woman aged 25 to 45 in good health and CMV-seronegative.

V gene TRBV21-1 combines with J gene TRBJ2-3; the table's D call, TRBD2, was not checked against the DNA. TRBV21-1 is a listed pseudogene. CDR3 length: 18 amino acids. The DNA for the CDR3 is TGTGCCAGCAGCAAAGGTTGGACTAGCGGGGGATACACAGATACGCAGTATTTT. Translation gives CASSKGWTSGGYTDTQYF.

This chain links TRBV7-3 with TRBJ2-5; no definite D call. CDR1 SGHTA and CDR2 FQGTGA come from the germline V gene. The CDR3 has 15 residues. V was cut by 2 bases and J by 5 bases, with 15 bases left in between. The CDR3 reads CASSLFAGTKETQYF. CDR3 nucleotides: TGTGCCAGCAGCTTATTCGCAGGTACAAAGGAGACCCAGTACTTC.

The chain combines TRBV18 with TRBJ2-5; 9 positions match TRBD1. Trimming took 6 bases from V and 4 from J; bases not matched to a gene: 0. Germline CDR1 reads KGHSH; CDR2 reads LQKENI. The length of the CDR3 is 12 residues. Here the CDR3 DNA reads TGTGCCAGCTCGGGACAGGGAGAGACCCAGTACTTC. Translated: CASSGQGETQYF.

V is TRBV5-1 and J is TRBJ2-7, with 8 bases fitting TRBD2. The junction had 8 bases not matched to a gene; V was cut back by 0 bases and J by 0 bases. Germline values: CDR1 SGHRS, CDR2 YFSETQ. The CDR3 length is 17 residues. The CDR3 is CASSLAGGGPSSYEQYF. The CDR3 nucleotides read TGCGCCAGCAGCTTGGCCGGGGGGGGCCCGAGCTCCTACGAGCAGTACTTC.

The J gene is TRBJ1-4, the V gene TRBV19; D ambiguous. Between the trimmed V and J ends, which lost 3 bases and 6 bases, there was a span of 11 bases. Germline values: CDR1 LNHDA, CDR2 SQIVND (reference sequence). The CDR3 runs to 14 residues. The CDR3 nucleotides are TGTGCCAGTAGTATTGCGGGGAGGGATGAAAAACTGTTTTTT. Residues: CASSIAGRDEKLFF.

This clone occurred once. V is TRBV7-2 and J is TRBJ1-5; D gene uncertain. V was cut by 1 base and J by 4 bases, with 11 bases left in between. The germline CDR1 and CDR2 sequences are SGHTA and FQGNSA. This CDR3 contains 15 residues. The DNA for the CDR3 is TGTGCCAGCAGCTTAGTAATCGGCGGGAATCAGCCCCAGCATTTT. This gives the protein CASSLVIGGNQPQHF. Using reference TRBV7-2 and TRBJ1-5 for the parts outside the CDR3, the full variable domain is GAGVSQSPSNKVTEKGKDVELRCDPISGHTALYWYRQSLGQGLEFLIYFQGNSAPDKSGLPSDRFSAERTGGSVSTLTIQRTQQEDSAVYLCASSLVIGGNQPQHFGDGTRLSIL.

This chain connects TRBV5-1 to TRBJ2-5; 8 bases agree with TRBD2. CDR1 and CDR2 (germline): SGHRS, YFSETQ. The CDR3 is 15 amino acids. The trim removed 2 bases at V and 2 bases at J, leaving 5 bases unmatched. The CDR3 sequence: CASSFVAGGQETQYF. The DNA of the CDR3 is TGCGCCAGCAGCTTCGTTGCGGGGGGACAAGAGACCCAGTACTTC.

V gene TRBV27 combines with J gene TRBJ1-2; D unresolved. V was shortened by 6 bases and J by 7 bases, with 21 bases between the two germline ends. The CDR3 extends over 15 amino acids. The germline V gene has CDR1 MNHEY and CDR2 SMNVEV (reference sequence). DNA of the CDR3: TGTGCCAGCAGCCCGAACCGGGTCGGATTAGGTGGCTACACCTTC. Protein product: CASSPNRVGLGGYTF.

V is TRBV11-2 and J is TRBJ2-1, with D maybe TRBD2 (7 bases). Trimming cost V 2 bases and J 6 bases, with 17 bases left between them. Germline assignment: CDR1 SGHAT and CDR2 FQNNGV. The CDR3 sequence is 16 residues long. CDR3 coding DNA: TGTGCCAGCAGCTTACTCGGGGGGCCTTATTTCAATGAGCAGTTCTTC. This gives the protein CASSLLGGPYFNEQFF. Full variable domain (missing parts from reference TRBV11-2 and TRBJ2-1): EAGVAQSPRYKIIEKRQSVAFWCNPISGHATLYWYQQILGQGPKLLIQFQNNGVVDDSQLPKDRFSAERLKGVDSTLKIQPAKLEDSAVYLCASSLLGGPYFNEQFFGPGTRLTVL.

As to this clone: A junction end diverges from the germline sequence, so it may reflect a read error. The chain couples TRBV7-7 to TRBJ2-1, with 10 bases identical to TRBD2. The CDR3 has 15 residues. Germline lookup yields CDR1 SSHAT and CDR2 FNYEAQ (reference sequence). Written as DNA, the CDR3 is TGTGCTAGCAGCTTAGCGGGGGGAGCCTACAATGAGCAGTTCTTC. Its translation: CASSLAGGAYNEQFF.

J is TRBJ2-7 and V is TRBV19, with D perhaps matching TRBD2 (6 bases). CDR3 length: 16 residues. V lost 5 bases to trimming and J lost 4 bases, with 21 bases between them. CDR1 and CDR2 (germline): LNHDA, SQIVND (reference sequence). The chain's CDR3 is CASSSDLGWRDYEQYF. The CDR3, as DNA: TGTGCCAGTAGTTCAGACCTAGGTTGGAGGGATTACGAGCAGTACTTC.

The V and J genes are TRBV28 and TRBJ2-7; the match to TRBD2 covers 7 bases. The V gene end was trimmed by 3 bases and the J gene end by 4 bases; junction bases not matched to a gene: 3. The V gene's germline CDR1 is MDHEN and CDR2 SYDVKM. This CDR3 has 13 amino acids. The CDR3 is CASSLGGGYEQYF. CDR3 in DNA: TGTGCCAGCAGTTTGGGCGGGGGATACGAGCAGTACTTC.

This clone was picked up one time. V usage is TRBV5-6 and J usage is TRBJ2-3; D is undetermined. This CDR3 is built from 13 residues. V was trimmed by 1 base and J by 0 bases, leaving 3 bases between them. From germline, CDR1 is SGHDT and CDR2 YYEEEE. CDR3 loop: CASSLRSTDTQYF. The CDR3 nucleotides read TGTGCCAGCAGCTTGCGTAGCACAGATACGCAGTATTTT.

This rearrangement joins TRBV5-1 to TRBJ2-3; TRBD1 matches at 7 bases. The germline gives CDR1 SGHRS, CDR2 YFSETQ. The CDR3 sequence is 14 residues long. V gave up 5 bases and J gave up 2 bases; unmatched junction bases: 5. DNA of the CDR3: TGCGCCAGCAGTCCGACAGGGCCCACAGATACGCAGTATTTT. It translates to CASSPTGPTDTQYF.

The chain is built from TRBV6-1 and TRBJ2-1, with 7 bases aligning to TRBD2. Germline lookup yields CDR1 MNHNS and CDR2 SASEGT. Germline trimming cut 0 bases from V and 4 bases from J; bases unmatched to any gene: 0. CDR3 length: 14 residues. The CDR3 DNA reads TGTGCCAGCAGTGAAGCGGGGGGGTACAATGAGCAGTTCTTC. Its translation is CASSEAGGYNEQFF.

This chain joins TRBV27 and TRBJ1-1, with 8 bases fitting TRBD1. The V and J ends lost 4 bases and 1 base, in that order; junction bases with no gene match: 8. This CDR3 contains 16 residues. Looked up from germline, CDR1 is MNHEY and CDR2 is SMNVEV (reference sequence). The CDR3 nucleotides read TGTGCCAGCAGTTCCGGAACCACAGGGGGGAACACTGAAGCTTTCTTT. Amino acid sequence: CASSSGTTGGNTEAFF.

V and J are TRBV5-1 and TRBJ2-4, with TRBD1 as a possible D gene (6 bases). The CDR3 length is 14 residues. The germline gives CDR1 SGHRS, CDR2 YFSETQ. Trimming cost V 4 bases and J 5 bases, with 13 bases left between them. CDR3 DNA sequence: TGCGCCAGCAGCGCTGGACAGTTAGAAAACATTCAGTACTTC. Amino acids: CASSAGQLENIQYF.

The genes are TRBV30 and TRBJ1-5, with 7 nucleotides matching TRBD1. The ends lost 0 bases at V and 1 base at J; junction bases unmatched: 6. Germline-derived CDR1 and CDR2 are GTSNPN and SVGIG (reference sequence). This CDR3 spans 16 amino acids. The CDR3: CAWSVQRTGSNQPQHF. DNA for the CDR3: TGTGCCTGGAGTGTCCAGAGGACAGGAAGCAATCAGCCCCAGCATTTT.

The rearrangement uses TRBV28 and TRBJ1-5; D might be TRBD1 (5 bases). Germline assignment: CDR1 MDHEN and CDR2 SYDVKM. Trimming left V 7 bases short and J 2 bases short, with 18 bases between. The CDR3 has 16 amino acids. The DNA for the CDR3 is TGTGCCAGCATCGCCCGGGAGGGACCGGGCAATCAGCCCCAGCATTTT. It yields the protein CASIAREGPGNQPQHF.

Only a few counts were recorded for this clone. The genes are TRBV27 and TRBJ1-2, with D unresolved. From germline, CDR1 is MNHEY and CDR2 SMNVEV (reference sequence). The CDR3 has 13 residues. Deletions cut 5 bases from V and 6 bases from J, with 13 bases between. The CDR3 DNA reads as TGTGCCAGCAGTCCGGGATTCCACCATGGCTACACCTTC. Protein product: CASSPGFHHGYTF.

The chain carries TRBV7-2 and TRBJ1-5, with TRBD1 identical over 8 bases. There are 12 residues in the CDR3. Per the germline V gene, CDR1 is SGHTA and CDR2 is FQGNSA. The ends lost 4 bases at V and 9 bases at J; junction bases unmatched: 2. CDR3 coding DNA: TGTGCCAGCAGCTCACAGGGGGGGCCCCAGCATTTT. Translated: CASSSQGGPQHF.

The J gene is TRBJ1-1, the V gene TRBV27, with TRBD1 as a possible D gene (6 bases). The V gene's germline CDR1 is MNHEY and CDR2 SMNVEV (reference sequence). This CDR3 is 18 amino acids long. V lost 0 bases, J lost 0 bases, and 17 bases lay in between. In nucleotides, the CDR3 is TGTGCCAGCAGTTTATCGGGGGAGGGGGGTGAGGTGAACACTGAAGCTTTCTTT. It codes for CASSLSGEGGEVNTEAFF.

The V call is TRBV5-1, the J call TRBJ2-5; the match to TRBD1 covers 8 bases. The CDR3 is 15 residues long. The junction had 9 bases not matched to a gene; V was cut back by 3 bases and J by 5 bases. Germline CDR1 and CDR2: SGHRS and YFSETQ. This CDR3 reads CASSSRTGWGETQYF. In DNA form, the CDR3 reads TGCGCCAGCAGCTCAAGGACAGGGTGGGGCGAGACCCAGTACTTC. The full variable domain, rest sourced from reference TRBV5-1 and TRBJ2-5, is KAGVTQTPRYLIKTRGQQVTLSCSPISGHRSVSWYQQTPGQGLQFLFEYFSETQRNKGNFPGRFSGRQFSNSRSEMNVSTLELGDSALYLCASSSRTGWGETQYFGPGTRLLVL.

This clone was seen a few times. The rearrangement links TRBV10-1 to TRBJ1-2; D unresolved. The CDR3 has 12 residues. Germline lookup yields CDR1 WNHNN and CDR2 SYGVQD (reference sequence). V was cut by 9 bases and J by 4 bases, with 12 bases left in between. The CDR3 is CARRVSSYGYTF. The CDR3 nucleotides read TGCGCCAGGAGGGTATCCTCCTATGGCTACACCTTC.

Here the CDR3 reads CASSPLGQGTRGTQYF. The CDR3 nucleotides read TGTGCCAGCTCACCACTTGGACAGGGGACGCGGGGTACGCAGTATTTT. The genes are TRBV18 and TRBJ2-3, with 9 bases identical to TRBD1. V shed 1 base and J 8 bases; nucleotides not matched to a gene: 10. In germline, CDR1 is KGHSH, CDR2 LQKENI. The CDR3 covers 16 residues.

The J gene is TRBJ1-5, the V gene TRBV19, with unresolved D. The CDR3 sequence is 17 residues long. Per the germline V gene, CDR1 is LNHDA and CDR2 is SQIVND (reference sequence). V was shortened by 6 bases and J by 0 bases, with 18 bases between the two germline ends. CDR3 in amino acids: CASSSRVGFPSNQPQHF. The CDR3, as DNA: TGTGCCAGTAGCAGCCGGGTAGGTTTCCCTAGCAATCAGCCCCAGCATTTT.

Written as DNA, the CDR3 is TGTGCCAGCAGCTGGTCGGACGGGGATAGGGATGGCTACACCTTC. Translating it yields CASSWSDGDRDGYTF. V and J are TRBV4-2 and TRBJ1-2; D not certain. The CDR3 runs 15 residues. Trimming removed 5 bases from V and 6 bases from J, with 19 bases in between. Germline values: CDR1 LGHNA, CDR2 YNFKEQ.

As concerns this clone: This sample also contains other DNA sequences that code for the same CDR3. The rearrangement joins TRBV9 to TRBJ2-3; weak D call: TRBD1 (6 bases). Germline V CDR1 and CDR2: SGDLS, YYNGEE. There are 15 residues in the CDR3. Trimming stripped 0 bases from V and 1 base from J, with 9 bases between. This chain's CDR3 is CASSVEQGGTDTQYF. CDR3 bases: TGTGCCAGCAGCGTAGAACAGGGTGGCACAGATACGCAGTATTTT. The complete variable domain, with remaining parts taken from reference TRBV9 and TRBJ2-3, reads DSGVTQTPKHLITATGQRVTLRCSPRSGDLSVYWYQQSLDQGLQFLIQYYNGEERAKGNILERFSAQQFPDLHSELNLSSLELGDSALYFCASSVEQGGTDTQYFGPGTRLTVL.